These 23 T cell receptor beta chains originate from one sample sequenced in a study of blood T cell repertoires in COVID-19. The protocol was immunoSEQ multiplex PCR, while the TCRdb copy is restricted to in-frame clones and leaves out a portion. This sample has 150,000 to 200,000 clones; roughly 82% occur once, and the top ten carry about 12%. The sequenced material came from PBMCs or T cells enriched from blood (not recorded which). The receptors originated from a man aged 40-50 years who had recovered from COVID-19.

This rearrangement joins TRBV7-6 to TRBJ1-3; the match to TRBD1 covers 12 bases. Germline CDR1 and CDR2: SGHVS and FNYEAQ. Trimming cost V 0 bases and J 1 base; bases outside gene matches: 7. This CDR3 is 19 amino acids long. The CDR3 nucleotides are TGTGCCAGCAGCTTAGCGGGACAGGGGGCTATGGTATCTGGAAACACCATATATTTT. It is translated as CASSLAGQGAMVSGNTIYF.

V usage is TRBV3-1 (or the pseudogene TRBV3-2) and J usage is TRBJ1-2, with D perhaps TRBD1 (6 bases). The CDR3 has 13 residues. The V end lost 4 bases, the J end lost 8 bases, and 14 bases lay between the germline ends. Per germline, CDR1 LGHDT and CDR2 YNNKEL (reference sequence). DNA of the CDR3: TGTGCCAGCAGCCTCCATAGCGGGGGCGGCTACACCTTC. This translates into CASSLHSGGGYTF.

This clone was observed at least ten times. V is TRBV5-1 and J is TRBJ2-5, with 10 bases fitting TRBD2. V trimming: 0 bases; J trimming: 5 bases; junction bases outside the gene matches: 4. The CDR3 covers 15 residues. From germline, CDR1 is SGHRS and CDR2 YFSETQ. The CDR3 here is CASSLELAGVETQYF. The CDR3, as DNA: TGCGCCAGCAGCTTGGAGCTAGCGGGAGTGGAGACCCAGTACTTC.

J is TRBJ1-6 and V is TRBV2; 7 bases align to TRBD1. The junction had 6 bases not matched to a gene; V was cut back by 6 bases and J by 7 bases. Per the germline V gene, CDR1 is SNHLY and CDR2 is FYNNEI. This CDR3 region has 14 residues. The CDR3 protein is CASRDRVSNSPLHF. The CDR3 bases are TGTGCCAGCAGAGACAGGGTTTCGAATTCACCCCTCCACTTT.

To note about this clone: Distinct nucleotide sequences in the sample also encode this CDR3. V is TRBV28 and J is TRBJ2-2; D is perhaps TRBD1 (6 bases). V dropped 5 bases and J dropped 5 bases, with 9 bases sitting between them. The germline CDR1 and CDR2 sequences are MDHEN and SYDVKM. The CDR3 runs to 13 residues. CDR3 region: CASSPRGTGELFF. The CDR3 coding sequence is TGTGCCAGCAGTCCAAGGGGGACCGGGGAGCTGTTTTTT.

The chain carries TRBV6-5 and TRBJ2-2; D call uncertain. The CDR3 is 13 residues long. From germline, CDR1 is MNHEY and CDR2 SVGAGI. V lost 6 bases to trimming and J lost 3 bases, with 8 bases between them. CDR3 loop: CASRGLYTGELFF. CDR3 DNA: TGTGCCAGCAGGGGCCTGTACACCGGGGAGCTGTTTTTT.

In this sample, this clone turned up a few times. The rearrangement joins TRBV6-4 to TRBJ2-3; TRBD1 might be the D (5 bases). The germline V gene has CDR1 MRHNA and CDR2 SNTAGT. V lost 3 bases, J lost 6 bases, and 13 bases lay in between. This CDR3 is built from 14 residues. CDR3 in amino acids: CASSEGPEGDTQYF. DNA of the CDR3: TGTGCCAGCAGTGAGGGGCCAGAAGGGGATACGCAGTATTTT.

This chain connects TRBV6-5 to TRBJ1-5, with 7 bases identical to TRBD1. Germline V CDR1 and CDR2: MNHEY, SVGAGI. CDR3 length: 14 residues. After removal of 7 bases from V and 4 bases from J, the junction contained 7 bases not matched to a gene. The CDR3 region is CASTTAGGNQPQHF. CDR3 coding DNA: TGTGCCAGCACGACCGCAGGGGGTAATCAGCCCCAGCATTTT.

The chain uses TRBV7-3 and TRBJ2-2; 11 nucleotides match TRBD1. The CDR3 contains 17 residues. The germline V gene encodes CDR1 SGHTA and CDR2 FQGTGA. The junction had 9 bases not matched to a gene; V was cut back by 5 bases and J by 4 bases. The CDR3 DNA is TGTGCCAGCAGCCCCCACGGGACAGGGGGGAGCACCGGGGAGCTGTTTTTT. Protein product: CASSPHGTGGSTGELFF.

V usage is TRBV5-6 and J usage is TRBJ1-2; TRBD1 might be the D (6 bases). Germline V gene data show CDR1 as SGHDT and CDR2 as YYEEEE. This CDR3 comprises 14 residues. V was clipped by 0 bases and J by 6 bases, with 12 bases between them. The CDR3 region is CASSLGAGVHGYTF. CDR3 bases: TGTGCCAGCAGCTTGGGGGCAGGGGTCCATGGCTACACCTTC.

The chain combines TRBV19 with TRBJ1-2; the D is unclear. The V end was cut by 3 bases, the J end by 2 bases, with 10 bases between. The germline gives CDR1 LNHDA, CDR2 SQIVND (reference sequence). The CDR3 sequence is 14 residues long. In DNA, the CDR3 is TGTGCCAGTAGTATCTTCGGGGAAAACTATGGCTACACCTTC. Its translation: CASSIFGENYGYTF. Variable domain in full (rest from reference TRBV19 and TRBJ1-2): DGGITQSPKYLFRKEGQNVTLSCEQNLNHDAMYWYRQDPGQGLRLIYYSQIVNDFQKGDIAEGYSVSREKKESFPLTVTSAQKNPTAFYLCASSIFGENYGYTFGSGTRLTVV.

The chain joins TRBV9 to TRBJ2-1; D perhaps matches TRBD2 (7 bases). This CDR3 is built from 15 residues. With 2 bases removed from V and 3 bases from J, the gap between germline ends came to 12 bases. In germline, CDR1 is SGDLS, CDR2 YYNGEE. The CDR3 region has the DNA TGTGCCAGCAGCGTTAAGGGGGACTACTACAATGAGCAGTTCTTC. This encodes CASSVKGDYYNEQFF.

This chain links TRBV28 with TRBJ2-7; perhaps TRBD1 as D (5 bases). V was clipped by 1 base and J by 0 bases, with 16 bases between them. Germline CDR1 MDHEN, CDR2 SYDVKM. This CDR3 is 17 amino acids long. CDR3: CASSLSPWTSSSYEQYF. The CDR3 DNA follows: TGTGCCAGCAGTTTATCCCCCTGGACATCCTCCTCCTACGAGCAGTACTTC.

The V and J genes are TRBV28 and TRBJ1-3, with TRBD1 identical over 8 bases. Trimming at V came to 6 bases and at J to 4 bases, leaving 8 bases not matched to a gene. Germline V CDR1 and CDR2: MDHEN, SYDVKM. CDR3 length: 15 residues. This CDR3 is CASSRTGGGGNTIYF. CDR3 DNA: TGTGCCAGCAGCCGTACAGGGGGTGGAGGAAACACCATATATTTT. Full variable domain (missing parts from reference TRBV28 and TRBJ1-3): DVKVTQSSRYLVKRTGEKVFLECVQDMDHENMFWYRQDPGLGLRLIYFSYDVKMKEKGDIPEGYSVSREKKERFSLILESASTNQTSMYLCASSRTGGGGNTIYFGEGSWLTVV.

The rearrangement uses TRBV11-3 and TRBJ2-7, with 7 bases aligning to TRBD1. Per the germline V gene, CDR1 is SGHNT and CDR2 is YENEEA. V shed 2 bases, J shed 3 bases, and the junction held 7 bases outside the gene matches. The CDR3 runs to 15 residues. CDR3 sequence (DNA): TGTGCCAGCAGCTTATTTACCGGGACAGACTACGAGCAGTACTTC. Amino acids: CASSLFTGTDYEQYF.

This sequence joins TRBV5-4 and TRBJ1-1; 10 nucleotides align to TRBD1. Germline lookup yields CDR1 SGHNT and CDR2 YYREEE (reference sequence). V lost 3 bases and J lost 6; bases outside the gene matches: 5. CDR3 length: 14 residues. The DNA of the CDR3 is TGTGCCAGCAGCTGGGACAGGGGAGGCTCTGAAGCTTTCTTT. This codes for CASSWDRGGSEAFF. Full variable domain (remainder filled in from reference TRBV5-4 and TRBJ1-1): ETGVTQSPTHLIKTRGQQVTLRCSSQSGHNTVSWYQQALGQGPQFIFQYYREEENGRGNFPPRFSGLQFPNYSSELNVNALELDDSALYLCASSWDRGGSEAFFGQGTRLTVV.

The rearrangement joins TRBV7-3 to TRBJ2-7; 13 bases map to TRBD2. The CDR3 covers 21 residues. Germline CDR1 reads SGHTA; CDR2 reads FQGTGA. V lost 4 bases and J lost 5; bases outside the gene matches: 23. For the CDR3, the DNA is TGTGCCAGCAGCTCTCACCGACTAGCGGGGGGCCACCTGGGGGTGCAGGACGAGCAGTACGTC. It specifies CASSSHRLAGGHLGVQDEQYV.

The chain recombines TRBV9 with TRBJ2-1; the match to TRBD2 covers 14 bases. Germline V gene data show CDR1 as SGDLS and CDR2 as YYNGEE. The CDR3 length is 17 residues. Unmatched junction bases numbered 8, after V lost 4 bases and J lost 5 bases. The CDR3 loop is CASSPRLAGGTNNEQFF. CDR3 in DNA: TGTGCCAGCAGCCCTCGACTAGCGGGAGGGACCAACAATGAGCAGTTCTTC.

The chain recombines TRBV28 with TRBJ1-2; 7 bases fit TRBD1. The CDR3 is made up of 15 amino acids. Per germline, CDR1 MDHEN and CDR2 SYDVKM. The ends lost 7 bases at V and 6 bases at J; junction bases unmatched: 14. CDR3 residues: CASKGGGQAWDGYTF. The CDR3 DNA reads as TGTGCCAGCAAGGGGGGTGGACAGGCTTGGGATGGCTACACCTTC.

The CDR3 DNA reads as TGTGCCAGCAGTTTTAGCGCTTCCACTGAAGCTTTCTTT. Translation: CASSFSASTEAFF. The chain recombines TRBV12-3 or TRBV12-4 with TRBJ1-1, with D hard to call. CDR3 length: 13 amino acids. The ends were cut back, 3 bases at V and 4 bases at J, with 9 bases in the middle.

The V call is TRBV7-3, the J call TRBJ1-2, with D maybe TRBD1 (5 bases). Germline V gene sequence: CDR1 SGHTA, CDR2 FQGTGA. Trimming cost V 8 bases and J 8 bases, with 15 bases left between them. The CDR3 is 12 residues long. The CDR3 protein is CASGGSVEGYTF. Written as DNA, the CDR3 is TGTGCCAGCGGGGGGTCGGTGGAAGGCTACACCTTC.

This clone has a handful of counts. The rearrangement links TRBV4-3 to TRBJ2-5; D perhaps matches TRBD1 (5 bases). Trimming took 3 bases from V and 5 from J, leaving 10 bases between them. Per the germline V gene, CDR1 is LGHNA and CDR2 is YSLEER. This CDR3 contains 13 residues. The CDR3, as DNA: TGCGCCAGCAGCCAGGACATCCAGGAGACCCAGTACTTC. The encoded protein is CASSQDIQETQYF.

The gene calls are TRBV27 and TRBJ2-5, with TRBD2 matching over 7 bases. The CDR3 consists of 14 residues. Germline CDR1 is MNHEY and CDR2 is SMNVEV (reference sequence). Trimming cost V 1 base and J 5 bases; bases outside gene matches: 4. The CDR3 DNA reads TGTGCCAGCAGTTTATTCGGGGAGGGCGAGACCCAGTACTTC. This sequence encodes CASSLFGEGETQYF.